This T cell receptor beta chain came from a study of cytomegalovirus exposure and HLA in healthy donors. The wider study: Samples from HLA-typed donors yielded approximately 88 million unique TCRs in an early data release. Notes on the study in general: A list of more than 150 TCR beta chains associated with cytomegalovirus was given.

Germline assignment: CDR1 SNHLY and CDR2 FYNNEI. The V segment lost 7 bases and the J segment 6 bases; nucleotides outside the gene matches: 11. The CDR3 runs to 14 residues. With 60 Vbeta and 13 Jbeta primers, the PCR was carried out. Assay: immunoSEQ multiplex PCR; the TCRdb copy retains only in-frame clones and omits some. The sample records tens of thousands of clones, 72% being singletons. To note about this clone: Its target is not known.

The TCR sequence derives from a man in his fifties or sixties in good health and CMV-seropositive. The chain is built from TRBV2 and TRBJ1-2; 7 bases match TRBD1. Sequenced: PBMCs. The chain's CDR3 is CASKTGATTHGYTF. CDR3 sequence (DNA): TGTGCCAGCAAAACAGGGGCTACAACCCATGGCTACACCTTC.